One sample yielded the 32 T cell receptor beta chains listed below, sequenced in a study of post-analysis software for immune sequencing data. These receptors' antigens are unknown. Tagging with unique molecular identifiers was a feature of the TCR beta cDNA libraries. TCRdb re-called the PCR reads through MiXCR, storing one row per CDR3 protein. The sample consists of about 620,000 distinct CDR3 sequences, roughly two fifths of them appearing once. Study results and caveats: Compared with controls, patients had more of roughly five TRBV segments, including TRBV5-6, TRBV5-1 and TRBV20-1.

The sample taken for sequencing was blood. The receptors originated from a girl aged 10 to 17 with multiple sclerosis.

In its sample, this clonotype was seen a few times. The J gene is TRBJ1-1, the V gene TRBV12-3 or TRBV12-4; 10 nucleotides agree with TRBD1. The CDR3 has 15 amino acids. After removal of 6 bases from V and 5 bases from J, the junction contained 9 bases not matched to a gene. DNA of the CDR3: TGTGCCAGCAGGTTGGGACAGGGGACATGGACTGAAGCTTTCTTT. This codes for CASRLGQGTWTEAFF.

The V and J genes are TRBV2 and TRBJ1-2; possibly TRBD1 for D (5 bases). The CDR3 contains 16 residues. V was cut by 6 bases and J by 0 bases, with 17 bases left in between. Germline V gene data show CDR1 as SNHLY and CDR2 as FYNNEI. CDR3 in amino acids: CASSLHGARANYGYTF. CDR3 coding DNA: TGTGCCAGCAGCCTACATGGGGCGAGAGCTAACTATGGCTACACCTTC.

Comments on this clonotype: The junction shows a germline mismatch at one end, possibly a read error. The chain has TRBV9 and TRBJ2-1; D is unresolved. Germline V CDR1 and CDR2: SGDLS, YYNGEE. The CDR3 spans 17 residues. The CDR3 DNA sequence: TGTGCCAGCAGCGTAGCGGTACGCTCCATAGGAGACAATGAGCGGTTCTTC. Translation gives CASSVAVRSIGDNERFF.

This clonotype came up a few times. The V gene is TRBV27, the J gene TRBJ2-7, with D possibly called TRBD1 or TRBD2 (6 bases each). The CDR3 contains 13 residues. Germline CDR1 is MNHEY and CDR2 is SMNVEV (reference sequence). V shed 6 bases and J shed 2 bases, with 11 bases lying between them. Here the CDR3 DNA reads TGTGCCAGCAGGTGGGGGGCTACCTACGAGCAGTACTTC. Translated: CASRWGATYEQYF.

V is TRBV7-3 and J is TRBJ1-4; D unresolved. The CDR3 extends over 15 amino acids. Trimming took 2 bases from V and 5 from J, leaving 12 bases between them. Germline V gene sequence: CDR1 SGHTA, CDR2 FQGTGA. The DNA for the CDR3 is TGTGCCAGCAGCTTACGGGGAAACGGGAATGAAAAACTGTTTTTT. This encodes CASSLRGNGNEKLFF. The full variable domain, in which reference TRBV7-3 and TRBJ1-4 provide the parts outside the CDR3, is GAGVSQTPSNKVTEKGKYVELRCDPISGHTALYWYRQSLGQGPEFLIYFQGTGAADDSGLPNDRFFAVRPEGSVSTLKIQRTERGDSAVYLCASSLRGNGNEKLFFGSGTQLSVL.

V and J are TRBV20-1 and TRBJ2-3; 11 nucleotides line up with TRBD2. This CDR3 contains 18 residues. Germline CDR1 and CDR2: DFQATT and SNEGSKA (reference sequence). V lost 3 bases to trimming and J lost 1 base; unmatched junction nucleotides: 12. CDR3 in amino acids: CSASRSSISGGGTDTQYF. CDR3 coding DNA: TGCAGTGCTAGCCGAAGTTCTATTAGCGGGGGGGGCACAGATACGCAGTATTTT.

The J gene is TRBJ2-1, the V gene TRBV3-1; D is perhaps TRBD2 (6 bases). Trimming shortened V by 3 bases and J by 7 bases, and 22 bases separated the two germline ends. Germline CDR1 LGHDT, CDR2 YNNKEL (reference sequence). The CDR3 covers 17 residues. The CDR3 reads CASSHKYGGTPGNEQFF. CDR3 sequence (DNA): TGTGCCAGCAGCCATAAGTATGGCGGGACGCCGGGGAATGAGCAGTTCTTC.

The chain combines TRBV12-3 or TRBV12-4 with TRBJ1-3; 12 bases map to TRBD1. The junction had 11 bases not matched to a gene; V was cut back by 8 bases and J by 3 bases. The CDR3 runs to 17 residues. The CDR3 protein is CASGGTGGFIYGNTIYF. Written as DNA, the CDR3 is TGTGCCAGCGGCGGGACAGGGGGCTTCATATATGGAAACACCATATATTTT.

The chain couples TRBV12-3 or TRBV12-4 to TRBJ1-2; no reliable D call. V was shortened by 5 bases and J by 2 bases, with 9 bases between the two germline ends. CDR3 size: 13 residues. The CDR3 is CASSRLTNYGYTF. The CDR3 nucleotides read TGTGCCAGCAGTCGGCTGACCAACTATGGCTACACCTTC.

The chain combines TRBV11-2 with TRBJ2-7; 11 nucleotides match TRBD2. CDR1 is SGHAT, CDR2 FQNNGV, per germline. The CDR3 covers 16 residues. After removal of 5 bases from V and 1 base from J, the junction contained 7 bases not matched to a gene. The CDR3 here is CASSPIAGGGSYEQYF. Here the CDR3 DNA reads TGTGCCAGCAGCCCCATAGCGGGAGGGGGATCCTACGAGCAGTACTTC.

This clonotype occurred once. The chain is built from TRBV5-6 and TRBJ2-5, with 8 bases aligning to TRBD1. The J call is in doubt because the DNA end fits TRBJ2-7 better. This CDR3 has 15 amino acids. The germline V gene encodes CDR1 SGHDT and CDR2 YYEEEE. The CDR3 DNA reads as TGTGCCAGCAGCTTGGGCCGACAGGGGAACCACGAGCAGTACTTC. Translated: CASSLGRQGNHEQYF.

The rearrangement joins TRBV5-1 to TRBJ2-2; D may be TRBD2 (7 bases). The CDR3 runs 16 residues. CDR1 and CDR2 from the germline V gene are SGHRS and YFSETQ. V was clipped by 2 bases and J by 4 bases, with 15 bases between them. CDR3 in amino acids: CASSLGRGTGTGELFF. For the CDR3, the DNA is TGCGCCAGCAGCTTAGGGAGGGGGACCGGCACCGGGGAGCTGTTTTTT.

This rearrangement joins TRBV10-2 to TRBJ2-7; the match to TRBD1 covers 9 bases. Per the germline V gene, CDR1 is WSHSY and CDR2 is SAAADI. The junction had 6 bases not matched to a gene; V was cut back by 6 bases and J by 3 bases. CDR3 size: 14 residues. The DNA for the CDR3 is TGCGCCAGCAGGAGGGACAGGGTAGACTACGAGCAGTACTTC. Amino acid sequence: CASRRDRVDYEQYF.

This clonotype was observed a handful of times. The chain carries TRBV5-1 and TRBJ2-5; the D is unclear. This CDR3 comprises 14 residues. The V end lost 1 base, the J end lost 7 bases, and 14 bases lay between the germline ends. Germline-derived CDR1 and CDR2 are SGHRS and YFSETQ. The CDR3 nucleotides read TGCGCCAGCAGCTTGTACAGCGCCGAAGGGACCCAGTACTTC. Protein product: CASSLYSAEGTQYF.

In its sample, this clonotype was seen many times. The chain employs TRBV5-5 and TRBJ2-7, with D unclear. The length of the CDR3 is 12 residues. Germline loops: CDR1 SGHKS, CDR2 YYEKEE (reference sequence). The V gene lost 3 bases and the J gene lost 4 bases, with 8 bases spanning the gap. CDR3 region: CASSSAGYEQYF. DNA of the CDR3: TGTGCCAGCAGCTCAGCAGGTTACGAGCAGTACTTC.

V usage is TRBV3-1 and J usage is TRBJ1-2; TRBD1 matches 7 bases. The CDR3 totals 15 residues. Germline V gene lookup returns CDR1 LGHDT and CDR2 YNNKEL (reference sequence). The V segment lost 3 bases and the J segment 2 bases; nucleotides outside the gene matches: 6. In DNA, the CDR3 is TGTGCCAGCAGCCAGATATTACAGGGGAACTATGGCTACACCTTC. The encoded protein is CASSQILQGNYGYTF.

Notes on this clonotype: Germline is not matched at one junction end, which may reflect a read error. This chain links TRBV7-2 with TRBJ2-1; 12 bases align to TRBD2. Germline CDR1 SGHTA, CDR2 FQGNSA. The CDR3 consists of 14 residues. CDR3 sequence: CASTTSGGFNKQFF. DNA for the CDR3: TGTGCCAGCACGACTAGCGGGGGCTTCAATAAGCAGTTCTTC.

The rearrangement joins TRBV12-3 or TRBV12-4 to TRBJ1-1, with 9 bases aligning to TRBD1. V dropped 4 bases and J dropped 4; count of bases not matched to a gene: 4. This CDR3 has 14 amino acids. The CDR3 nucleotides read TGTGCCAGCAGTTCAGACAGGGGGGCCACTGAAGCTTTCTTT. Translation: CASSSDRGATEAFF.

The CDR3 region is CAWSVSGGGNYGYTF. CDR3 sequence (DNA): TGTGCCTGGAGCGTCTCAGGGGGCGGCAACTATGGCTACACCTTC. The rearrangement links TRBV30 to TRBJ1-2; 8 positions match TRBD1. CDR3 length equals 15 residues. The V gene end was trimmed by 3 bases and the J gene end by 2 bases; junction bases not matched to a gene: 8. Germline CDR1 GTSNPN, CDR2 SVGIG (reference sequence).

This sequence joins TRBV20-1 and TRBJ2-7, with 8 positions matching TRBD1. The CDR3 runs 15 residues. Germline-derived CDR1 and CDR2 are DFQATT and SNEGSKA (reference sequence). With 6 bases clipped from V and 3 bases from J, the junction kept 13 bases outside the gene matches. CDR3 residues: CSAILDGQGNYEQYF. The CDR3 nucleotides read TGCAGTGCCATTCTTGACGGACAGGGAAACTACGAGCAGTACTTC.

The V gene is TRBV6-6, the J gene TRBJ2-1; D remains ambiguous. This CDR3 spans 13 amino acids. CDR1 is MNHNY, CDR2 SVGAGI, per germline (reference sequence). V was pared by 0 bases and J by 5 bases, with 5 bases between. CDR3 amino acids: CASSYSPDNEQFF. CDR3 coding DNA: TGTGCCAGCAGTTACTCCCCTGACAATGAGCAGTTCTTC.

The gene calls are TRBV4-1 and TRBJ2-1; D may be TRBD1 (6 bases). V lost 1 base, J lost 0 bases, and 10 bases lay in between. The CDR3 loop spans 16 amino acids. Germline values: CDR1 MGHRA, CDR2 YSYEKL. CDR3 bases: TGCGCCAGCAGCCAAGTGAAAGGGGGCTCCTACAATGAGCAGTTCTTC. Translated, it gives CASSQVKGGSYNEQFF.

In DNA form, the CDR3 reads TGCAGTGCTAGAGATGACAGGGGCCCCTATGGCTACACCTTC. Residues: CSARDDRGPYGYTF. V usage is TRBV20-1 and J usage is TRBJ1-2; TRBD1 matches 8 bases. Germline V lookup: CDR1 DFQATT, CDR2 SNEGSKA (reference sequence). Germline trimming cut 0 bases from V and 4 bases from J; bases unmatched to any gene: 4. The CDR3 totals 14 residues.

Notes on this clonotype: A read error may produce the germline difference seen at one junction end. The V call is TRBV20-1, the J call TRBJ2-5, with D perhaps given as TRBD1 or TRBD2 (6 bases each). The CDR3 covers 15 residues. Germline V gives CDR1 DFQATT, CDR2 SNEGSKA (reference sequence). The DNA of the CDR3 is TGCAGTGCTGGAGACTCGGTAGTGGGGGGCAATGAGCAGTACTTC. It codes for CSAGDSVVGGNEQYF.

V and J are TRBV12-3 or TRBV12-4 and TRBJ2-5; 7 bases are shared with TRBD1. The trim removed 5 bases at V and 1 base at J, leaving 13 bases unmatched. The CDR3 loop spans 17 amino acids. The CDR3 bases are TGTGCCAGCAGTCCACGCTATATGACAGGGTCCCAAGAGACCCAGTACTTC. Protein sequence: CASSPRYMTGSQETQYF.

This clonotype occurred a few times. The rearrangement uses TRBV12-3 or TRBV12-4 and TRBJ1-5; 10 positions agree with TRBD1. The length of the CDR3 is 20 residues. The V segment lost 7 bases and the J segment 0 bases; nucleotides outside the gene matches: 18. The CDR3 DNA sequence: TGTGCCAGCACCTTGTGCCGGGACAGGGGTCGTATGAATAGCAATCAGCCCCAGCATTTT. Protein product: CASTLCRDRGRMNSNQPQHF.

This chain joins TRBV5-1 and TRBJ2-3; 11 nucleotides match TRBD2. This CDR3 has 15 residues. Germline CDR1 reads SGHRS; CDR2 reads YFSETQ. V lost 0 bases to trimming and J lost 5 bases; unmatched junction nucleotides: 2. For the CDR3, the DNA is TGCGCCAGCAGCTTGGGGACTAGCGGGTTAGATACGCAGTATTTT. It specifies CASSLGTSGLDTQYF.

V and J are TRBV12-3 or TRBV12-4 and TRBJ2-3; 12 bases align to TRBD2. CDR3 length: 14 amino acids. V dropped 6 bases and J dropped 3; count of bases not matched to a gene: 1. CDR3: CASRTSGRTDTQYF. In DNA form, the CDR3 reads TGTGCCAGCAGAACTAGCGGGAGGACAGATACGCAGTATTTT.

The V gene is TRBV10-3, the J gene TRBJ2-7, with 9 bases aligning to TRBD1. The closer fit of TRBJ2-5 to the DNA end suggests the J call may be wrong. This CDR3 is built from 12 residues. Germline loops: CDR1 ENHRY, CDR2 SYGVKD. The CDR3: CASGDRASTQYF. The CDR3 bases are TGTGCCTCAGGGGACAGGGCCTCGACCCAGTACTTC.

This clonotype was recorded once. CDR3 sequence: CSASRGPAYNEQFF. CDR3 nucleotide sequence: TGCAGTGCTAGTAGGGGGCCCGCCTACAATGAGCAGTTCTTC. This chain links TRBV20-1 with TRBJ2-1; 7 bases fit TRBD1. Germline V lookup: CDR1 DFQATT, CDR2 SNEGSKA (reference sequence). The CDR3 has 14 amino acids. V lost 3 bases to trimming and J lost 2 bases; unmatched junction nucleotides: 4.

CDR3 sequence: CASSFWTSGKSDTQYF. The CDR3 DNA reads TGCGCCAGCAGCTTCTGGACTAGCGGGAAGTCGGATACGCAGTATTTT. This chain connects TRBV5-1 to TRBJ2-3, with 12 bases lining up with TRBD2. The junction had 7 bases not matched to a gene; V was cut back by 2 bases and J by 6 bases. The CDR3 has 16 amino acids. The V gene's germline CDR1 is SGHRS and CDR2 YFSETQ.

This clonotype was observed a few times. J is TRBJ2-4 and V is TRBV20-1, with 8 positions matching TRBD2. The assigned J gene may be wrong: the sequence end matches TRBJ2-7 better. This CDR3 region has 17 residues. Germline CDR1 reads DFQATT; CDR2 reads SNEGSKA (reference sequence). CDR3: CSARDRLAGFPSYEQYF. The CDR3 DNA reads as TGCAGTGCTAGAGATCGCCTAGCGGGTTTCCCTTCCTACGAGCAGTACTTC.